The entry below describes one T cell receptor beta chain. This specimen belongs to a study of blood T cell repertoires in COVID-19. As for the study in general: Samples of COVID-19 (acute and convalescent) were obtained from the United States, Italy and Spain.

Authors' processing steps: Quantification of nucleated cells was approximated via reference gene primer amplification. Measured with immunoSEQ multiplex PCR; TCRdb has only the in-frame clones, and not every one. V and J calls and clone size are copied from that table; D and trimming were computed from the DNA. Of about 68,000 clones in the sample, approximately 80% were seen once. There are 16 residues in the CDR3. Per germline, CDR1 LNHDA and CDR2 SQIVND (reference sequence). With 3 bases clipped from V and 5 bases from J, the junction kept 10 bases outside the gene matches. The chain joins TRBV19 to TRBJ1-1; 9 positions agree with TRBD1. The receptor comes from a human donor in a cohort sampled during active COVID-19. Sequencing was carried out using peripheral blood. The CDR3 loop is CASSIRDRARGTEAFF. The CDR3 DNA is TGTGCCAGTAGTATTCGGGACAGGGCCCGCGGGACTGAAGCTTTCTTT.